This is a list of T cell receptor delta chains from one sample in a study of delta chains in infants with herpesvirus infections. TCRdb re-called the RT-PCR reads with CATT. The table records 2,500 to 4,000 delta-chain clones, approximately 32% of them present only once. This specimen was peripheral blood, taken at time point 3 of longitudinal follow-up. These receptors originate from a human donor who was a Ugandan infant, either HIV-exposed or HIV-unexposed (not recorded which). The CDR3 runs from the conserved cysteine through the conserved F or W. Where a row states a size, it is once, few, many or the class of an expanded clone; other rows omit it.

CAASIAPLIDWGIRRGDKLIF | few | TRAV29/DV5
CACDILGDTLTAQLFF | large | TRDV2
CACDTVGGWETAQLFF | NA | TRDV2
CALGEINPRSTATRTGGKLFDTQDKLIF | medium-sized | TRDV1
CALGELGAGPGGQTDKLIF | few | TRDV1
CACDVLGSSWDTRQMFF | NA | TRDV2
CALGEAPDRFPSWGIVWAHRTAQLFF | medium-sized | TRDV1
CACDTAEMSSWDTRQMFF | NA | TRDV2
CALESPLLGEQVDKLIF | medium-sized | TRDV1
CALGESFRPSYPWGTRFTDKLIF | NA | TRDV1
CALGEITPPTIAGILLLGDTLYTDKLIF | NA | TRDV1
CALGSPVLGGVTAQLFF | NA | TRDV1
CAATTPHVTDKLIF | few | TRAV29/DV5
CACDYWGMTAQLFF | NA | TRDV2
CALGELVGDLYTDKLIF | few | TRDV1
CACDTWGIDKLIF | large | TRDV2
CALGHPYADWGSNTDKLIF | few | TRDV1
CALGELAFEGGYLTDKLIF | medium-sized | TRDV1
CALGDYPPSSYWGTRYYTDKLIF | NA | TRDV1
CALGDHLLLGETAQLFF | medium-sized | TRDV1
CACDTVIGSWDTRQMFF | few | TRDV2
CALGELLTFYSLVPTDKLIF | medium-sized | TRDV1
CALGEGGGSTNWPPRAQLFF | few | TRDV1
CACDTPPLGALSWDTRQMFF | NA | TRDV2
CAGGGSPITYTDKLIF | large | TRAV38-2/DV8
CALGEDCFGTVAYWGDYTDKLIF | NA | TRDV1
CACDTVLGDTATWDTRQMFF | NA | TRDV2
CALGGLPGGLYTDKLIF | medium-sized | TRDV1
CACDAVGSLTAQLFF | NA | TRDV2
CALGVTVIKPRDKLIF | few | TRDV1
CALGLRYWGIGDSHTDKLIF | large | TRDV1
CALGEREGAGGYPRALTAQLFF | NA | TRDV1
CALGVGESRPAFWGHRRYTDKLIF | NA | TRDV1
CALGDPQPYTSYLITNTDKLIF | medium-sized | TRDV1
CALGERSYRKILGDLTHKLIF | NA | TRDV1
CALGESTFAFLGPTGETYTDKLIF | NA | TRDV1
CAFPPQPCTGEYTDKLIF | NA | TRDV3
CAYRRGTWGIRGNKLIF | few | TRAV38-2/DV8
CACDSLGDKYTDKLIF | few | TRDV2
CALGELAGPTDKLIF | NA | TRDV1
CALGELYGYEWGIYTDKLIF | NA | TRDV1
CALGELDDTDKLIF | few | TRDV1
CACDTGGWGTSSWDTRQMFF | medium-sized | TRDV2
CALGELGWWGTARPLIF | few | TRDV1
CALGIKPPSEVLGTNKYTDKLIF | few | TRDV1
CACDNLLAWDARQMFF | NA | TRDV2
CAFPPRSHRGLGDTPTDKLIF | NA | TRDV3
CAARVLPDTGGYAVAAQLFF | few | TRAV29/DV5
CAFPFTGGLYTDKLIF | medium-sized | TRDV3